This TCR beta chain was captured by sequencing in a study of ipilimumab plus nivolumab after autologous stem cell transplantation. Background on the study: Median doses per patient: about 5 ipilimumab, about eight nivolumab.

Produced via immunoSEQ multiplex PCR; TCRdb's table is partial and in-frame only. The data contain roughly 12,000 clones, 75% of them singletons. The germline V gene encodes CDR1 SGHRS and CDR2 YFSETQ. The CDR3 covers 14 residues. V shed 4 bases and J 1 base; nucleotides not matched to a gene: 4. Sequenced here: PBMCs, sampled in a trial of ipilimumab plus nivolumab as post-transplant consolidation. The rearrangement uses TRBV5-1 and TRBJ2-5; 7 bases are shared with TRBD2. The clonotype was recovered from a male donor with multiple myeloma. The CDR3 nucleotides are TGCGCCAGCAGCCCAGCGGGGATCCAAGAGACCCAGTACTTC. Amino acid sequence: CASSPAGIQETQYF.